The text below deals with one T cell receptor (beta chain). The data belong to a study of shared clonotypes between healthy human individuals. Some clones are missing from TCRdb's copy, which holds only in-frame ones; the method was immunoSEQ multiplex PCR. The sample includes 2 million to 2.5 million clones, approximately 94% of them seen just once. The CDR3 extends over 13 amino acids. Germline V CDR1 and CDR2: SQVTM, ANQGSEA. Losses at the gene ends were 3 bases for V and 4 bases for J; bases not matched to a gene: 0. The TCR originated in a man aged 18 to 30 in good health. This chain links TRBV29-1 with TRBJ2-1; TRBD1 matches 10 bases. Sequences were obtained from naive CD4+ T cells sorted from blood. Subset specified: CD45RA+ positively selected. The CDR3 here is CSVEGQGYNEQFF. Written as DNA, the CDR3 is TGCAGCGTTGAGGGACAGGGGTACAATGAGCAGTTCTTC.